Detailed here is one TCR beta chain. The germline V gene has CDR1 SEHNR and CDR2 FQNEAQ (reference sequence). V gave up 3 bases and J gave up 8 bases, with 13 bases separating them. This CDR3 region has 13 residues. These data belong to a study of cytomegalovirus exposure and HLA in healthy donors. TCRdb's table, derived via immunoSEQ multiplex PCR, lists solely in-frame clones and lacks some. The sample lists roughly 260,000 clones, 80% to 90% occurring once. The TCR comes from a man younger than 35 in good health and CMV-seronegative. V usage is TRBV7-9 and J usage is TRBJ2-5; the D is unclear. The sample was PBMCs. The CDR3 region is CASSLEVAGTQYF. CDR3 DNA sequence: TGTGCCAGCAGCTTGGAAGTAGCCGGAACCCAGTACTTC.